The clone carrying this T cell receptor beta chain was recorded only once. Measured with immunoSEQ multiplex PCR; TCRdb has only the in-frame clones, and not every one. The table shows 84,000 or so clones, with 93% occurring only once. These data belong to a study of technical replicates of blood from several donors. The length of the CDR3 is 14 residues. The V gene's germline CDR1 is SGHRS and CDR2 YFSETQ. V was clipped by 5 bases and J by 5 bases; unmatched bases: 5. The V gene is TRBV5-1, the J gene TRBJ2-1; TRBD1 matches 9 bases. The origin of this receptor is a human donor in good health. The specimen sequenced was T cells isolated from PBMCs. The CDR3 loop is CASRVDRGNNEQFF. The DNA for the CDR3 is TGCGCCAGCAGGGTGGACAGGGGTAACAATGAGCAGTTCTTC.